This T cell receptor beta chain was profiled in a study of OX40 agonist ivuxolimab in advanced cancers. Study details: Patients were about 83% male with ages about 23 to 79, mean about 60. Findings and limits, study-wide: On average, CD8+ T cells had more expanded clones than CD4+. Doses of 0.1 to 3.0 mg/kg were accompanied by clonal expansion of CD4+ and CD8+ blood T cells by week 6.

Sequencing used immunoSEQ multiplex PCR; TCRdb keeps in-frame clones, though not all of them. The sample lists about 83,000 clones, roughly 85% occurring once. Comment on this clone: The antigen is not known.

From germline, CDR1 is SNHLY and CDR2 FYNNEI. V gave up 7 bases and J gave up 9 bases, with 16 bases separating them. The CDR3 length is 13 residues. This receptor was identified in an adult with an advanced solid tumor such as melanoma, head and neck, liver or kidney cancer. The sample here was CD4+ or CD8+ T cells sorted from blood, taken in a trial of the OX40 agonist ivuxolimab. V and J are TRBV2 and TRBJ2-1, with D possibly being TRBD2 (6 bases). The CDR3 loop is CASKSVGGGEQFF. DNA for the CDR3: TGTGCCAGCAAAAGCGTGGGGGGAGGTGAGCAGTTCTTC.